The 21 T cell receptor beta chains in this list originate from one sample, sequenced in a study of cytomegalovirus exposure and HLA in healthy donors. Vbeta (60) and Jbeta (13) primers were used in the PCR. The method was immunoSEQ multiplex PCR; TCRdb's version includes in-frame clones alone and lacks a portion of them. Of about 160,000 clones in the sample, around three quarters were seen once. The sequenced sample was PBMCs. Every receptor here comes from a man younger than 45 in good health and CMV-seropositive.

The chain has TRBV19 and TRBJ1-4, with D possibly being TRBD1 (5 bases). CDR1 and CDR2 from the germline V gene are LNHDA and SQIVND (reference sequence). V lost 3 bases and J lost 7, with 12 bases in between. This CDR3 is built from 14 residues. DNA of the CDR3: TGTGCCAGTAGTATCGGAGGGGAGAGTGAAAAACTGTTTTTT. Protein: CASSIGGESEKLFF.

The chain joins TRBV5-1 to TRBJ2-5, with 10 bases that match TRBD1. Losses at the gene ends were 3 bases for V and 4 bases for J; bases not matched to a gene: 3. The CDR3 spans 14 residues. Per germline, CDR1 SGHRS and CDR2 YFSETQ. The CDR3 region is CASSSDRGRETQYF. As DNA, the CDR3 is TGCGCCAGCAGCTCAGACAGGGGGCGAGAGACCCAGTACTTC. Based on the CDR3 plus reference TRBV5-1 and TRBJ2-5, the full variable domain is KAGVTQTPRYLIKTRGQQVTLSCSPISGHRSVSWYQQTPGQGLQFLFEYFSETQRNKGNFPGRFSGRQFSNSRSEMNVSTLELGDSALYLCASSSDRGRETQYFGPGTRLLVL.

V and J are TRBV6-6 and TRBJ1-6, with TRBD1 matching 7 bases. With V trimmed by 10 bases and J by 7 bases, 10 bases remained unmatched. The CDR3 has 14 amino acids. Germline loops: CDR1 MNHNY, CDR2 SVGAGI (reference sequence). The CDR3 sequence: CATGTVNPNSPLHF. CDR3 sequence (DNA): TGTGCCACGGGGACAGTGAATCCCAATTCACCCCTCCACTTT.

The chain uses TRBV28 and TRBJ1-5; 7 bases are a match to TRBD1. The CDR3 runs to 13 residues. J was trimmed by 6 bases and V by 6 bases; bases with no gene match: 5. The germline V gene has CDR1 MDHEN and CDR2 SYDVKM. The CDR3 is CASSIRGLQPQHF. CDR3 in DNA: TGTGCCAGCAGCATAAGGGGGCTTCAGCCCCAGCATTTT.

This chain connects TRBV5-6 to TRBJ1-1; possibly TRBD1 for D (5 bases). V was shortened by 4 bases and J by 4 bases, with 14 bases between the two germline ends. The CDR3 is 14 residues long. Per germline, CDR1 SGHDT and CDR2 YYEEEE. This chain's CDR3 is CASSIKGVFTEAFF. The CDR3 bases are TGTGCCAGCAGCATCAAAGGGGTTTTCACTGAAGCTTTCTTT.

The rearrangement links TRBV2 to TRBJ1-2; possible D gene TRBD1, 6 bases. CDR3 length: 15 amino acids. The V gene's germline CDR1 is SNHLY and CDR2 FYNNEI. The V and J ends lost 4 bases and 1 base respectively, with 13 bases between them. CDR3 sequence reads: CASSGGGGNNYGYTF. The CDR3 nucleotides are TGTGCCAGCAGTGGGGGAGGGGGTAATAACTATGGCTACACCTTC.

V gene TRBV7-9 combines with J gene TRBJ1-1, with 7 nucleotides matching TRBD1. The ends lost 11 bases at V and 5 bases at J; junction bases unmatched: 5. Germline values: CDR1 SEHNR, CDR2 FQNEAQ (reference sequence). This CDR3 region has 11 residues. CDR3 in amino acids: CAGLQGTEAFF. DNA for the CDR3: TGTGCCGGGTTACAGGGGACTGAAGCTTTCTTT.

The gene calls are TRBV5-1 and TRBJ2-1; TRBD2 agrees at 7 bases. CDR1 is SGHRS and CDR2 is YFSETQ in the germline V gene. Unmatched junction bases numbered 8, after V lost 2 bases and J lost 0 bases. The CDR3 spans 17 residues. CDR3 amino acids: CASSFQGGVSSYNEQFF. In nucleotides, the CDR3 is TGCGCCAGCAGCTTCCAGGGAGGGGTGAGCTCCTACAATGAGCAGTTCTTC. The whole variable domain, remainder taken from reference TRBV5-1 and TRBJ2-1, is KAGVTQTPRYLIKTRGQQVTLSCSPISGHRSVSWYQQTPGQGLQFLFEYFSETQRNKGNFPGRFSGRQFSNSRSEMNVSTLELGDSALYLCASSFQGGVSSYNEQFFGPGTRLTVL.

The table lists this clone with a count of one. This rearrangement joins TRBV29-1 to TRBJ2-7; D may be TRBD2 (6 bases). The CDR3 totals 12 residues. Germline V CDR1 and CDR2: SQVTM, ANQGSEA. V was pared by 1 base and J by 4 bases, with 8 bases between. The CDR3 DNA follows: TGCAGCGTTGAAGTAGGGAGGTACGAGCAGTACTTC. It specifies CSVEVGRYEQYF.

The genes are TRBV5-1 and TRBJ2-7; TRBD1 aligns across 8 bases. The CDR3 extends over 15 amino acids. J was trimmed by 3 bases and V by 0 bases; bases with no gene match: 5. CDR1 is SGHRS, CDR2 YFSETQ, per germline. CDR3 DNA: TGCGCCAGCAGCTTGGGATGGACAGGGAGCTACGAGCAGTACTTC. This gives the protein CASSLGWTGSYEQYF.

This CDR3 reads CAWSVTRTSSYNSPLHF. CDR3 nucleotide sequence: TGTGCCTGGAGTGTTACCAGAACAAGCTCCTATAATTCACCCCTCCACTTT. The chain recombines TRBV30 with TRBJ1-6; D call uncertain. The germline V gene encodes CDR1 GTSNPN and CDR2 SVGIG (reference sequence). The CDR3 runs 17 residues. V was pared by 0 bases and J by 0 bases, with 12 bases between. The whole variable domain, remainder taken from reference TRBV30 and TRBJ1-6, is SQTIHQWPATLVQPVGSPLSLECTVEGTSNPNLYWYRQAAGRGLQLLFYSVGIGQISSEVPQNLSASRPQDRQFILSSKKLLLSDSGFYLCAWSVTRTSSYNSPLHFGNGTRLTVT.

In DNA form, the CDR3 reads TGTGCCAGCAGCAAAGATAGCGGGGGGCCTCATCCTGAGCAGTTCTTC. Translating it yields CASSKDSGGPHPEQFF. The chain has TRBV7-2 and TRBJ2-1, with 10 bases identical to TRBD2. This CDR3 has 16 residues. From germline, CDR1 is SGHTA and CDR2 FQGNSA. The V gene end was trimmed by 5 bases and the J gene end by 9 bases; junction bases not matched to a gene: 13.

The chain links TRBV6-6 to TRBJ1-2; a weak D match, TRBD1 (6 bases). V lost 7 bases and J lost 3, with 9 bases in between. There are 12 residues in the CDR3. CDR1 MNHNY and CDR2 SVGAGI come from the germline V gene (reference sequence). The CDR3 nucleotides read TGTGCCAGCACTCGGACAGACTATGGCTACACCTTC. This codes for CASTRTDYGYTF.

The chain is built from TRBV4-3 and TRBJ2-7, with TRBD1 matching over 7 bases. The CDR3 loop spans 14 amino acids. J lost 3 bases, V lost 0 bases, and 2 bases had no gene match. Germline loops: CDR1 LGHNA, CDR2 YSLEER. CDR3 sequence reads: CASSQDSGGYEQYF. In DNA form, the CDR3 reads TGCGCCAGCAGCCAAGACTCAGGGGGCTACGAGCAGTACTTC.

Turning to this clone: This CDR3 is also generated by other DNA sequences in the sample. V and J are TRBV19 and TRBJ2-7, with D uncertain. V was cut by 3 bases and J by 1 base, with 7 bases left in between. The CDR3 spans 13 residues. Germline values: CDR1 LNHDA, CDR2 SQIVND (reference sequence). The CDR3 nucleotides read TGTGCCAGTAGTATTGGCAGTTCCTACGAGCAGTACTTC. Its translation: CASSIGSSYEQYF.

For the CDR3, the DNA is TGTGCCAGTAGTATATGGGCGGGAGCGAACACCGGGGAGCTGTTTTTT. Its protein is CASSIWAGANTGELFF. The chain has TRBV19 and TRBJ2-2; 7 bases align to TRBD2. This CDR3 spans 16 amino acids. Germline V gene sequence: CDR1 LNHDA, CDR2 SQIVND (reference sequence). V dropped 2 bases and J dropped 0; count of bases not matched to a gene: 3.

V usage is TRBV2 and J usage is TRBJ2-1, with 8 bases lining up with TRBD2. This CDR3 region has 13 residues. Germline CDR1 SNHLY, CDR2 FYNNEI. The V gene end was trimmed by 0 bases and the J gene end by 14 bases; junction bases not matched to a gene: 6. The CDR3, as DNA: TGTGCCAGCAGTGAAGCTAGCGGGGTGCGTGAGTTCTTC. This gives the protein CASSEASGVREFF.

The rearrangement joins TRBV5-4 to TRBJ1-1, with D uncertain. The V and J ends lost 4 bases and 2 bases respectively, with 12 bases between them. Germline-derived CDR1 and CDR2 are SGHNT and YYREEE (reference sequence). The CDR3 loop spans 14 amino acids. The CDR3: CASSPWAGNTEAFF. CDR3 DNA: TGTGCCAGCAGCCCTTGGGCGGGTAACACTGAAGCTTTCTTT.

A few counts support this clone. The same CDR3 can be traced to other DNA sequences in this sample. The J gene is TRBJ1-3, the V gene TRBV11-2, with 7 bases that match TRBD1. The CDR3 contains 15 residues. V gave up 5 bases and J gave up 1 base; unmatched junction bases: 5. The germline gives CDR1 SGHAT, CDR2 FQNNGV. Here the CDR3 DNA reads TGTGCCAGCAGCCCGGGGACAGCTTCTGGAAACACCATATATTTT. Amino acid sequence: CASSPGTASGNTIYF.

This clone has more than one count but fewer than ten. CDR3 amino acids: CASSARDRGENEQYF. CDR3 DNA sequence: TGTGCCAGCAGCGCCCGGGACAGGGGTGAGAACGAGCAGTACTTC. J is TRBJ2-7 and V is TRBV5-5; 10 nucleotides match TRBD1. The CDR3 is made up of 15 amino acids. Trimming took 4 bases from V and 5 from J; bases not matched to a gene: 9. Germline V CDR1 and CDR2: SGHKS, YYEKEE (reference sequence).

This clone was seen just once. The chain recombines TRBV19 with TRBJ1-1; TRBD1 might be the D (6 bases). Trimming removed 2 bases at V and 4 bases at J, with 17 bases between. This CDR3 is 16 amino acids long. CDR1 and CDR2 (germline): LNHDA, SQIVND (reference sequence). CDR3 amino acids: CASSIPGANQGTEAFF. CDR3 nucleotides: TGTGCCAGTAGTATACCAGGGGCGAACCAGGGCACTGAAGCTTTCTTT.